Detailed here is one T cell receptor (beta chain). Its antigen is still unknown. The data were obtained in a study of regulatory dendritic cells for organ transplantation. The study, taken as a whole, reports: Naive T cells showed high diversity, memory cells less, memory CD8+ least. The authors noted considerable between-person heterogeneity in alloreactive memory CD8+ cells. Mature dendritic cells appeared to drive more memory CD8+ clonal expansion than regulatory ones.

The trim removed 4 bases at V and 9 bases at J, leaving 8 bases unmatched. The germline CDR1 and CDR2 sequences are LNHDA and SQIVND (reference sequence). The CDR3 is 14 residues long. Method: immunoSEQ multiplex PCR; TCRdb's copy keeps in-frame clones and lacks some. The table shows roughly 35,000 clones, with 70% to 90% occurring only once. The receptor's source is a human donor in good health. The genes are TRBV19 and TRBJ1-5, with 8 bases identical to TRBD1. Sequenced: naive CD4+ T cells from blood. The subset: CD45RA+ naive T cells. Here the CDR3 reads CASSSGTGPRPQHF. DNA for the CDR3: TGTGCCAGTAGTAGCGGGACAGGCCCTAGGCCCCAGCATTTT.